The following is a T cell receptor beta chain sequence with its context. This specimen belongs to a study of T cell responses to AZD1222 COVID-19 vaccine. Germline CDR1 reads MRHNA; CDR2 reads SNTAGT. Between the trimmed V and J ends, which lost 3 bases and 4 bases, there was a span of 9 bases. This CDR3 spans 13 amino acids. TCRdb's copy holds only in-frame clones and misses some; the assay was immunoSEQ multiplex PCR. Of about 150,000 clones listed, about 88% were seen once; the top ten hold roughly 2.9%. This sequence was found in an adult in good health. The sample was peripheral blood, taken on day 0 of AZD1222 vaccination. The J gene is TRBJ1-1, the V gene TRBV6-4; D is unresolved. This CDR3 reads CASSEHPSTEAFF. CDR3 bases: TGTGCCAGCAGTGAACATCCGTCCACTGAAGCTTTCTTT.